This TCR beta chain came from a study of shared clonotypes between healthy human individuals. Germline assignment: CDR1 MNHEY and CDR2 SMNVEV (reference sequence). J was trimmed by 6 bases and V by 6 bases; bases with no gene match: 4. There are 13 residues in the CDR3. The naive CD8 population came from CD45RO-negative cells selected for CCR7, without terminally differentiated effector memory CD45RA+ cells. The genomic DNA of each subset was split evenly across several immunoSEQ plates. The repertoire was sequenced with immunoSEQ multiplex PCR; TCRdb's copy has only in-frame clones and lacks some. The data show about 2.1 million clones, approximately 92% seen once.

The sequence was obtained from a man aged 18 to 30 in good health. Some clones in this sample may be carry-over from other donors' samples. Source material: naive CD8+ T cells from PBMCs. This rearrangement joins TRBV27 to TRBJ2-2, with TRBD1 matching 7 bases. This CDR3 is CASSRQGPGELFF. The CDR3 DNA is TGTGCCAGCAGCCGACAGGGTCCCGGGGAGCTGTTTTTT.